The rows below give T cell receptor beta chains drawn from one sample of a study of T cell repertoires in cytomegalovirus infection. In TCRdb, the reads were re-called with MiXCR into one record per CDR3 protein. The table shows 250,000 to 300,000 distinct CDR3 sequences, with roughly 15% occurring only once. Sample: PBMCs. The receptor source for this set is a human donor in good health (CMV status not recorded). Some clones in this sample may be carry-over from other donors' samples. CDR3s include the opening cysteine and the closing phenylalanine or tryptophan. A D gene is named only where the DNA matches it firmly. Some rows mark clone size as missing; the rest say once, few, many or name a class of expanded clone.

TRBJ1-1,NA,TRBD1,TRBV29-1,TGCAGCGCGGGGACAGCGGGGACTGAAGCTTTCTTT,CSAGTAGTEAFF
TRBJ2-3,many,NA,TRBV5-4,TGTGCCAGCAGCTCGCTCGGGGCAGATACGCAGTATTTT,CASSSLGADTQYF
TRBJ1-1,many,TRBD1,TRBV7-2,TGTGCCAGCAGCTTAGGGGGACAGGGGCAAGCTTTCTTT,CASSLGGQGQAFF
TRBJ2-5,NA,TRBD1,TRBV20-1,TGCAGTGCTACTGACCGGGACAGGGGCTTCGAGACCCAGTACTTC,CSATDRDRGFETQYF
TRBJ2-7,many,TRBD1,TRBV19,TGTGCCAGTAGTCGAGGGGGCGCGTACGAGCAGTACTTC,CASSRGGAYEQYF
TRBJ2-4,many,NA,TRBV19,TGTGCCAGTAGTGCTCGGGACACCCTTACAGACATTCAGTACTTC,CASSARDTLTDIQYF
TRBJ2-7,NA,NA,TRBV14,TGTGCCAGCAGCTTTATCGGGTGGGGACAACCAACCTACGAGCAGTACTTC,CASSFIGWGQPTYEQYF
TRBJ2-1,NA,TRBD2,TRBV6-2/TRBV6-3,TGTGCCAGCAGTTCACCGGGACTAGGTTCGGATGAGCAGTTCTTC,CASSSPGLGSDEQFF
TRBJ2-2,NA,TRBD2,TRBV2,TGTGCCAGCAGTGAACGCGCTAGCGGGGGAGTGAACACCGGGGAGCTGTTTTTT,CASSERASGGVNTGELFF
TRBJ2-7,few,TRBD1,TRBV19,TGTGCCAGTAGTAGACAACAGGGGGCGTCCGAGCAGTACTTC,CASSRQQGASEQYF
TRBJ2-7,few,NA,TRBV20-1,TGCAGTGCTCGGGAGACAGGGCTCGAGCAGTACTTC,CSARETGLEQYF
TRBJ2-1,many,TRBD2,TRBV7-2,TGTGCCAGCAGCCCCCAGCGACTAGCGGGAAGGGTTGAGCAGTTCTTC,CASSPQRLAGRVEQFF
TRBJ2-3,once,NA,TRBV5-4,TGTGCCAGCAGCTTGGAAGCTATATGGACAGCTAGCACAGATACGCGGTATTTT,CASSLEAIWTASTDTRYF
TRBJ2-1,NA,NA,TRBV28,TGTGCCAGCGAGGGCGGTGTCAATGAGCAGTTCTTC,CASEGGVNEQFF
TRBJ2-5,few,NA,TRBV28,TGTGCCAGCAGTTTGTACGGACGGTCCAGGGGAGAGACCCAGTACTTC,CASSLYGRSRGETQYF
TRBJ2-7,many,NA,TRBV2,TGTGCCAGCAGTGATAGTGTGGGTGTTTTCCTCGAGCAGTACTTC,CASSDSVGVFLEQYF
TRBJ1-2,few,NA,TRBV7-2,TGTGCCAGCAGCTTAGAGGATCCGGGCCTCTATGGCTACACCTTC,CASSLEDPGLYGYTF
TRBJ1-2,NA,NA,TRBV10-3,TGTGCCATCAGTGATGGCCCTGGCAGGGACTATGGCTACACCTTC,CAISDGPGRDYGYTF
TRBJ2-1,few,TRBD2,TRBV2,TGTGCCAGCGGGCAGCGGGACGGGCACAATGAGCAGTTCTTC,CASGQRDGHNEQFF
TRBJ2-7,NA,TRBD1,TRBV29-1,TGCAGCCCTCACGAGGGGGCCGCTGCCGAGCAGTACTTC,CSPHEGAAAEQYF
TRBJ2-3,NA,TRBD2,TRBV6-2/TRBV6-3,TGTGCCAGCAGTTCCCTCGTGGCGGGAGGTGGAGATACGCAGTATTTT,CASSSLVAGGGDTQYF
TRBJ2-2,NA,NA,TRBV29-1,TGCAGCGCTGGGAAACTAGCTTTTCCCGGGGAGCTGTTTTTT,CSAGKLAFPGELFF
TRBJ2-7,NA,NA,TRBV2,TGTGCCAGCAGTCAAGATACAGGTGGAGGCTACGAGCAGTACTTC,CASSQDTGGGYEQYF
TRBJ2-5,few,TRBD2,TRBV28,TGTGCCAGCAGTTTAATGGGACTAGCGGGAGTGTTACGTGAGACCCAGTACTTC,CASSLMGLAGVLRETQYF
TRBJ2-7,many,NA,TRBV12-3/TRBV12-4,TGTGCCAGCAGTCCCCGACGGAGTTGGAGCGAGCAGTACTTC,CASSPRRSWSEQYF
TRBJ1-1,many,TRBD1,TRBV7-8,TGTGCCAGCAGCTTAAGGACAGGGGGGGCTTTCTTT,CASSLRTGGAFF
TRBJ2-7,few,NA,TRBV15,TGTGCCACCAGCAGGGACGCCGTCTCCTACGAGCAGTACTTC,CATSRDAVSYEQYF
TRBJ2-7,many,TRBD1,TRBV7-2,TGTGCCAGCAGCTTCCGGACAGGGACCTACGAGCAGTACTTC,CASSFRTGTYEQYF
TRBJ2-2,NA,TRBD2,TRBV7-3,TGTGCCAGCAGCGTCGGACTAGCGGGGGGGGGCACCGGGGAGCTGTTTTTT,CASSVGLAGGGTGELFF
TRBJ2-6,NA,NA,TRBV5-1,TGCGCCAGCAGTGCCGTCGGGGCGATTGGGGCCAACGTCCTGACTTTC,CASSAVGAIGANVLTF
TRBJ1-2,NA,TRBD1,TRBV25-1,TGTGCCAGCAGCCTACAGGGGGCTAAGACCTTC,CASSLQGAKTF
TRBJ2-6,many,NA,TRBV4-1,TGCGCCAGCAGCCAAGCGAGTACTGGGGCCAACGTCCTGACTTTC,CASSQASTGANVLTF
TRBJ1-5,many,NA,TRBV4-1,TGCGCCAGCAGCCAAGGTCCAGCCTTAGGGGGCAATCAGCCCCAGCATTTT,CASSQGPALGGNQPQHF
TRBJ1-5,many,NA,TRBV28,TGTGCCAGCTTTAGCAATCAGCCCCAGCATTTT,CASFSNQPQHF
TRBJ2-5,many,NA,TRBV7-2,TGTGCCAGCAGCTTAGCACAGGGAAGGAGGAAGACCCAGTACTTC,CASSLAQGRRKTQYF
TRBJ2-2,many,TRBD2,TRBV7-8,TGTGCCAGCAGCGTTCCAGCGGGGGGGTCCACCGGGGAGCTGTTTTTT,CASSVPAGGSTGELFF
TRBJ2-3,many,NA,TRBV28,TGTGCCAGCAGTTTCCCAAGGGAAGGGGGAGATACGCAGTATTTT,CASSFPREGGDTQYF
TRBJ2-5,many,TRBD2,TRBV4-1,TGCGCCAGCAGCGCTGGACTAGCGGGGGGCCCCGGGGAGACCCAGTACTTC,CASSAGLAGGPGETQYF
TRBJ2-2,many,NA,TRBV6-1,TGTGCCAGCCGATGGGAGGGGGCCGGGGAGCTGTTTTTT,CASRWEGAGELFF
TRBJ2-7,few,NA,TRBV29-1,TGCAGCGTTGAACTCCCGACAGACAACTACGAGCAGTACTTC,CSVELPTDNYEQYF
TRBJ2-3,many,NA,TRBV6-6,TGTGCCAGCACCAGACAGGACATTAGCACAGATACGCAGTATTTT,CASTRQDISTDTQYF
TRBJ1-6,NA,NA,TRBV5-1,TGCGCCAGCAGCCCCCGACGGGACTCAAATTCACCCCTCCACTTT,CASSPRRDSNSPLHF
TRBJ2-3,NA,NA,TRBV7-3,TGTGCCAGCAGCTTCGGATCTAGCACAGATACGCAGTATTTT,CASSFGSSTDTQYF
TRBJ2-3,NA,NA,TRBV10-3,TGTGCCATCAGTGAGTCGAACGTAGAGACGCAGTATTTT,CAISESNVETQYF
TRBJ1-1,many,TRBD1,TRBV7-9,TGTGCCAGCAGCTTAAAGGAGGGGGCGAACACTGAAGCTTTCTTT,CASSLKEGANTEAFF
TRBJ1-5,NA,NA,TRBV28,TGTGCCAGCAACGAGGTGAATCAGCCCCAGCATTTT,CASNEVNQPQHF
TRBJ2-3,few,TRBD2,TRBV7-3,TGTGCCAGCAGCTCGGCCGGGACTAGCGGGAGAGCGCAGTATTTT,CASSSAGTSGRAQYF
TRBJ1-5,NA,NA,TRBV28,TGTGCCAGCAGTTTCATTTTCCAGGCGGGCAATCAGCCCCAGCATTTT,CASSFIFQAGNQPQHF
TRBJ1-6,many,NA,TRBV7-2,TGTGCCAGCAGCTTAGGTCGGGGCAGGGCATATTCACCCCTCCACTTT,CASSLGRGRAYSPLHF
TRBJ1-1,NA,NA,TRBV5-1,TGCGCCAGCAGCAGTCAAGGAGAAAAGATTGAAGCTTTCTTT,CASSSQGEKIEAFF
TRBJ2-1,NA,TRBD1,TRBV12-3/TRBV12-4,TGTGCCAGCAGTTTAGGTGTGGGGCAGGGGGCGGCCAATGAGCAGTTCTTC,CASSLGVGQGAANEQFF
TRBJ1-1,many,NA,TRBV7-9,TGTGCCAGCAGTTTTAGCACTAGCTCGGGGGGCGAAGCTTTCTTT,CASSFSTSSGGEAFF
TRBJ2-1,few,NA,TRBV28,TGTGCCAGCAGTTTGGGGATACACGACTTC,CASSLGIHDF
TRBJ2-1,many,TRBD2,TRBV7-2,TGTGCCAGCTCCCTAGCGGGGGGCCCCTACAATGAGCAGTTCTTC,CASSLAGGPYNEQFF